Sequencing of this T cell receptor (beta chain) was carried out in a study of OX40 agonist ivuxolimab in advanced cancers. Study-level information: Subjects had a mean age of roughly 60 years, with a range of 23 to 79; around 83% were male.

The CDR3 is 16 amino acids. Germline V gene sequence: CDR1 LGHNA, CDR2 YSLEER. The ends lost 3 bases at V and 5 bases at J; junction bases unmatched: 10. Profiling relied on immunoSEQ multiplex PCR, and the TCRdb table lists in-frame clones only, not all of them. The table shows about 85,000 clones, with roughly 91% occurring only once. On this clone itself: Its matching antigen is unknown.

Study findings and constraints: The expanded peripheral T cells' antigen specificity was not determined.

Material: CD4+ or CD8+ T cells sorted from blood, obtained in a trial of the OX40 agonist ivuxolimab. This TCR derives from an adult with an advanced solid tumor such as melanoma, head and neck, liver or kidney cancer. This rearrangement joins TRBV4-3 to TRBJ2-7, with 10 bases identical to TRBD1. CDR3 loop: CASSHSRDRGSDEQYF. The CDR3 DNA reads as TGCGCCAGCAGCCATTCCCGGGACAGGGGATCCGACGAGCAGTACTTC.